This T cell receptor beta chain was identified during a study of OX40 agonist ivuxolimab in advanced cancers. Background on the study: Patients' therapy was ivuxolimab, an antibody that acts as an agonist of OX40 (CD134). It was permissible to have had prior anti-PD-1, anti-PD-L1 or anti-CTLA-4 therapy, and around 41% had some.

In regard to this clone: The antigen is not known.

Study observations and caveats: With doses of 0.1-3.0 mg/kg, partial responders showed among the lowest clonal expansion.

Germline V gene data show CDR1 as KGHSH and CDR2 as LQKENI. The J segment lost 8 bases and the V segment lost 3 bases, leaving 5 bases of the junction unmatched. This CDR3 spans 14 amino acids. Only in-frame clones appear in the TCRdb table, and some are missing; sequencing was by immunoSEQ multiplex PCR. The sample shows 150,000 to 190,000 clones, 85% to 95% of them seen only once. Specimen: CD4+ or CD8+ T cells sorted from blood, collected in a trial of the OX40 agonist ivuxolimab. The rearrangement joins TRBV18 to TRBJ1-4; 8 bases fit TRBD1. The TCR was taken from an adult with an advanced solid tumor such as melanoma, head and neck, liver or kidney cancer. In nucleotides, the CDR3 is TGTGCCAGCTCACCGGACAGGGCCTCGGAAAAACTGTTTTTT. Translation gives CASSPDRASEKLFF. Full variable domain (remainder filled in from reference TRBV18 and TRBJ1-4): NAGVMQNPRHLVRRRGQEARLRCSPMKGHSHVYWYRQLPEEGLKFMVYLQKENIIDESGMPKERFSAEFPKEGPSILRIQQVVRGDSAAYFCASSPDRASEKLFFGSGTQLSVL.